This TCR beta chain was obtained from a study of T cells in tuberculosis. Measured with immunoSEQ multiplex PCR; TCRdb has only the in-frame clones, and not every one. The data hold 30,000 to 45,000 clones, with 93% observed a single time. Sequenced sample: PBMCs. The source is a donor aged 10-29 years with latent tuberculosis or without tuberculosis infection.

CDR3 in DNA: TGTGCCATCGGTCGGACAGGGGGCGCTTTCGGCTACGAGCAGTACTTC. This codes for CAIGRTGGAFGYEQYF. V gene TRBV10-3 combines with J gene TRBJ2-7; 11 bases match TRBD1. The trim removed 8 bases at V and 3 bases at J, leaving 12 bases unmatched. Per the germline V gene, CDR1 is ENHRY and CDR2 is SYGVKD. This CDR3 is built from 16 residues.